This TCR beta chain was retrieved from a study of tumor and adjacent non-tumor tissue in lung cancer. Whole-study results and caveats: Patients with more diverse tumor TCRs had worse survival.

The CDR3 spans 15 residues. The germline V gene encodes CDR1 LGHNA and CDR2 YSLEER. No cell sorting was done before RNA was extracted from the tissue. The normal lung tissue was taken more than 3 cm from the tumor edge. Chemotherapy-naive patients with new lung cancer underwent thoracic surgery in China, August–November 2014. TCRbeta libraries were built with three rounds of nested PCR, modified from ARM-PCR. From the multiplex PCR reads, TCRdb called clonotypes with MiXCR, one entry per CDR3 protein. The sample records about 100,000 distinct CDR3 sequences, around three fifths being singletons. With regard to this clonotype: Its antigen remains unknown. Given a much more abundant clone one base away, this may be a read error.

The sequenced material came from distant non-tumor lung tissue. V is TRBV4-3 and J is TRBJ1-5; D is unresolved. The TCR comes from a man aged 25 to 40 with non-small cell lung cancer. Written as DNA, the CDR3 is TGCGCCAGCAGCCTCGGTAGGAGGAGCAATCAGCCCCAGCTTTTT. It yields the protein CASSLGRRSNQPQLF.